One sample yielded the 30 T cell receptor beta chains listed below, sequenced in a study of cytomegalovirus exposure and HLA in healthy donors. PCR amplification relied on 60 Vbeta primers (plus 13 Jbeta primers). The method was immunoSEQ multiplex PCR; TCRdb's version includes in-frame clones alone and lacks a portion of them. Of just over 200,000 clones detected, roughly 70% appear once; the ten largest clones hold 2.5% to 3%. What was sequenced was PBMCs. These receptors came from a man in his forties in good health and CMV-seropositive.

The rearrangement links TRBV27 to TRBJ2-1; 8 bases are a match to TRBD2. V trimming: 5 bases; J trimming: 3 bases; junction bases outside the gene matches: 6. There are 15 residues in the CDR3. CDR1 is MNHEY and CDR2 is SMNVEV in the germline V gene (reference sequence). CDR3 DNA: TGTGCCAGCAGTCAAACGGGGGGGCTCTACAATGAGCAGTTCTTC. It translates to CASSQTGGLYNEQFF.

The count of this clone is one. The V call is TRBV6-5, the J call TRBJ2-3, with 10 bases aligning to TRBD2. CDR1 is MNHEY and CDR2 is SVGAGI in the germline V gene. The CDR3 has 16 amino acids. V was pared by 1 base and J by 0 bases, with 1 base of the junction left unmatched. The CDR3 is CASSYFSGGSTDTQYF. The CDR3 nucleotides read TGTGCCAGCAGTTACTTTAGCGGGGGGAGCACAGATACGCAGTATTTT.

The V and J genes are TRBV2 and TRBJ2-5; 7 bases line up with TRBD1. The J call could be wrong; TRBJ2-7 is a better fit for the DNA end. Germline loops: CDR1 SNHLY, CDR2 FYNNEI. The length of the CDR3 is 14 residues. CDR3 in amino acids: CASSEDGTVLEQYF. Written as DNA, the CDR3 is TGTGCCAGCAGTGAGGACGGGACAGTCCTCGAGCAGTACTTC.

The chain combines TRBV5-1 with TRBJ1-4, with TRBD1 matching over 8 bases. The CDR3 sequence is 16 residues long. Germline trimming cut 8 bases from V and 3 bases from J; bases unmatched to any gene: 12. Germline assignment: CDR1 SGHRS and CDR2 YFSETQ. The CDR3 region is CASTEAGGRSNEKLFF. CDR3 in DNA: TGCGCCAGTACGGAGGCAGGGGGCAGGTCTAATGAAAAACTGTTTTTT.

The chain employs TRBV28 and TRBJ2-1; 9 bases align to TRBD2. The germline CDR1 and CDR2 sequences are MDHEN and SYDVKM. The CDR3 runs to 15 residues. V was clipped by 5 bases and J by 3 bases; unmatched bases: 5. CDR3 residues: CASSLTTSGYNEQFF. In DNA, the CDR3 is TGTGCCAGCAGTCTGACGACTAGCGGCTACAATGAGCAGTTCTTC.

This clone was seen a handful of times. This chain links TRBV6-1 with TRBJ1-3; 7 positions match TRBD1. With V trimmed by 6 bases and J by 5 bases, 7 bases remained unmatched. CDR3 length: 14 amino acids. In germline, CDR1 is MNHNS, CDR2 SASEGT. The CDR3 sequence: CASRLQGTRNTIYF. The CDR3 DNA reads as TGTGCCAGCAGACTACAGGGGACTCGAAACACCATATATTTT.

The chain is built from TRBV9 and TRBJ1-3, with TRBD1 matching 7 bases. V trimming: 3 bases; J trimming: 0 bases; junction bases outside the gene matches: 12. Germline CDR1 reads SGDLS; CDR2 reads YYNGEE. This CDR3 is built from 18 residues. CDR3: CASSASLPGGSSGNTIYF. The CDR3 nucleotides are TGTGCCAGCAGCGCTAGCCTCCCAGGGGGGAGCTCTGGAAACACCATATATTTT.

The chain carries TRBV7-2 and TRBJ2-3, with 7 bases fitting TRBD2. The J segment lost 4 bases and the V segment lost 5 bases, leaving 9 bases of the junction unmatched. This CDR3 has 15 amino acids. Germline CDR1 and CDR2: SGHTA and FQGNSA. CDR3 in DNA: TGTGCCAGCAGCCGGCCCAGCGGGATATCAGATACGCAGTATTTT. Translating gives CASSRPSGISDTQYF.

A few counts support this clone. The chain employs TRBV6-1 and TRBJ1-1, with a tentative D call TRBD1 (5 bases). This CDR3 region has 14 residues. Germline assignment: CDR1 MNHNS and CDR2 SASEGT. V was clipped by 8 bases and J by 1 base, with 14 bases between them. CDR3 DNA: TGTGCCAGCGTCAAGACAGAGGCGAACACTGAAGCTTTCTTT. It yields the protein CASVKTEANTEAFF.

The chain is built from TRBV29-1 and TRBJ1-2, with 11 bases aligning to TRBD1. Trimming took 4 bases from V and 6 from J; bases not matched to a gene: 1. The germline V gene has CDR1 SQVTM and CDR2 ANQGSEA. This CDR3 is built from 12 residues. CDR3 DNA: TGCAGCGTTGGGACAGGGGGCCATGGCTACACCTTC. Amino acid sequence: CSVGTGGHGYTF.

The chain uses TRBV4-3 and TRBJ2-1; 9 bases are a match to TRBD2. The CDR3 has 17 amino acids. Trimming took 0 bases from V and 0 from J; bases not matched to a gene: 3. Germline V gene lookup returns CDR1 LGHNA and CDR2 YSLEER. Written as DNA, the CDR3 is TGCGCCAGCAGCCAAGATGCAGCGGGGGGCTCCTACAATGAGCAGTTCTTC. It specifies CASSQDAAGGSYNEQFF.

V is TRBV7-3 and J is TRBJ2-3, with a tentative D call TRBD1 (6 bases). V lost 5 bases, J lost 5 bases, and 14 bases lay in between. The CDR3 sequence is 14 residues long. Germline V gene sequence: CDR1 SGHTA, CDR2 FQGTGA. DNA of the CDR3: TGTGCCAGCAGCCTCCTAGGGGGACGAGATACGCAGTATTTT. It encodes CASSLLGGRDTQYF.

This clone was detected only a few times. The chain has TRBV5-5 and TRBJ2-2; the D gene is possibly TRBD2 (6 bases). The V gene lost 3 bases and the J gene lost 7 bases, with 19 bases spanning the gap. Looked up from germline, CDR1 is SGHKS and CDR2 is YYEKEE (reference sequence). The CDR3 is 16 residues long. The CDR3 loop is CASSWEDGEWRGELFF. The DNA for the CDR3 is TGTGCCAGCAGCTGGGAGGACGGGGAATGGCGCGGGGAGCTGTTTTTT.

The genes are TRBV2 and TRBJ2-7, with a weak D call TRBD2 (6 bases). The CDR3 covers 12 residues. CDR1 and CDR2 from the germline V gene are SNHLY and FYNNEI. Trimming removed 6 bases at V and 5 bases at J, with 11 bases between. As DNA, the CDR3 is TGTGCCAGCAGGGCAGGAGGGCACGAGCAGTACTTC. Translating gives CASRAGGHEQYF.

The chain combines TRBV6-1 with TRBJ1-1; 7 bases map to TRBD1. Unmatched junction bases numbered 3, after V lost 8 bases and J lost 0 bases. The CDR3 is 13 amino acids. Per germline, CDR1 MNHNS and CDR2 SASEGT. DNA for the CDR3: TGTGCCAGCCCGGACAGGATGAACACTGAAGCTTTCTTT. It codes for CASPDRMNTEAFF.

This rearrangement joins TRBV5-1 to TRBJ1-2; TRBD1 matches at 8 bases. This CDR3 is built from 16 residues. Looked up from germline, CDR1 is SGHRS and CDR2 is YFSETQ. Unmatched junction bases numbered 7, after V lost 3 bases and J lost 0 bases. In nucleotides, the CDR3 is TGCGCCAGCAGCTCCGGACAGGGTGTATCTAACTATGGCTACACCTTC. This translates into CASSSGQGVSNYGYTF.

This clone was counted a single time. The chain employs TRBV5-1 and TRBJ2-1, with D perhaps matching TRBD2 (6 bases). The V gene lost 1 base and the J gene lost 6 bases, with 23 bases spanning the gap. Per germline, CDR1 SGHRS and CDR2 YFSETQ. The CDR3 totals 18 residues. The CDR3 nucleotides are TGCGCCAGCAGCTTGCGGCCCCCACGAGGAGGGCTGGGCAATGAGCAGTTCTTC. Translating gives CASSLRPPRGGLGNEQFF.

This clone is a singleton in its sample. V usage is TRBV4-2 and J usage is TRBJ2-2; TRBD2 is a possible D gene (5 bases). This CDR3 comprises 15 residues. Germline V gene data show CDR1 as LGHNA and CDR2 as YNFKEQ. V lost 0 bases to trimming and J lost 6 bases, with 11 bases between them. The DNA of the CDR3 is TGTGCCAGCAGCCAAGATTGGAGGACGGCCGGGGAGCTGTTTTTT. Translating gives CASSQDWRTAGELFF.

V usage is TRBV27 and J usage is TRBJ2-7, with 7 bases that match TRBD1. Germline V gene lookup returns CDR1 MNHEY and CDR2 SMNVEV (reference sequence). J gave up 3 bases and V 2 bases, and 10 bases lay outside the gene matches. This CDR3 contains 16 residues. CDR3 sequence: CASSLNLDRSNYEQYF. The CDR3 coding sequence is TGTGCCAGCAGTTTAAATCTGGACAGGAGTAACTACGAGCAGTACTTC.

The V gene is TRBV4-1, the J gene TRBJ1-4; D call uncertain. Germline lookup yields CDR1 MGHRA and CDR2 YSYEKL. Trimming pared 0 bases from V and 5 bases from J, leaving 13 bases between. The length of the CDR3 is 16 residues. CDR3 in amino acids: CASSQDSAGLNEKLFF. The DNA of the CDR3 is TGCGCCAGCAGCCAAGATAGCGCAGGACTAAATGAAAAACTGTTTTTT.

This rearrangement joins TRBV5-5 to TRBJ1-5; 7 bases line up with TRBD1. This CDR3 comprises 13 residues. In germline, CDR1 is SGHKS, CDR2 YYEKEE (reference sequence). The J segment lost 6 bases and the V segment lost 1 base, leaving 1 base of the junction unmatched. The CDR3 spells CASSLRTGQPQHF. In DNA form, the CDR3 reads TGTGCCAGCAGCTTGAGGACAGGTCAGCCCCAGCATTTT.

A note on this clone: At the DNA level, this CDR3 is encoded by other sequences in the same sample as well. The genes are TRBV5-1 and TRBJ1-5; D is perhaps TRBD1 (5 bases). This CDR3 is built from 15 residues. V was clipped by 1 base and J by 0 bases, with 8 bases between them. The germline CDR1 and CDR2 sequences are SGHRS and YFSETQ. The CDR3 sequence is CASSLLGDSNQPQHF. The CDR3 region has the DNA TGCGCCAGCAGCTTGTTAGGGGATAGCAATCAGCCCCAGCATTTT.

The chain links TRBV11-2 to TRBJ2-5; 10 bases align to TRBD1. J gave up 7 bases and V 0 bases, and 5 bases lay outside the gene matches. The CDR3 has 15 residues. Germline assignment: CDR1 SGHAT and CDR2 FQNNGV. CDR3 protein: CASSLDPDRGATQYF. The CDR3 DNA follows: TGTGCCAGCAGCTTAGATCCGGACAGGGGGGCGACCCAGTACTTC.

The V and J genes are TRBV6-5 and TRBJ2-2; TRBD1 matches at 7 bases. V lost 6 bases and J lost 7; bases outside the gene matches: 11. The CDR3 sequence is 15 residues long. CDR1 and CDR2 from the germline V gene are MNHEY and SVGAGI. The CDR3 region is CASSKNRQGSGELFF. As DNA, the CDR3 is TGTGCCAGCAGCAAAAACCGACAGGGAAGCGGGGAGCTGTTTTTT.

The rearrangement links TRBV5-4 to TRBJ1-1; 8 nucleotides line up with TRBD1. The germline CDR1 and CDR2 sequences are SGHNT and YYREEE (reference sequence). Trimming at V came to 5 bases and at J to 3 bases, leaving 12 bases not matched to a gene. This CDR3 region has 16 residues. The CDR3 coding sequence is TGTGCCAGCAGTTCAAACCCAGGGGGCGCATACACTGAAGCTTTCTTT. Amino acids: CASSSNPGGAYTEAFF.

The V call is TRBV7-2, the J call TRBJ2-1; D not resolved. CDR3 length equals 15 residues. The V end lost 0 bases, the J end lost 3 bases, and 9 bases lay between the germline ends. CDR1 is SGHTA, CDR2 FQGNSA, per germline. The CDR3 is CASSLAPASYNEQFF. The CDR3 DNA sequence: TGTGCCAGCAGCTTAGCGCCAGCGAGCTACAATGAGCAGTTCTTC. The full variable domain, with the rest looked up from reference TRBV7-2 and TRBJ2-1, is GAGVSQSPSNKVTEKGKDVELRCDPISGHTALYWYRQSLGQGLEFLIYFQGNSAPDKSGLPSDRFSAERTGGSVSTLTIQRTQQEDSAVYLCASSLAPASYNEQFFGPGTRLTVL.

The rearrangement joins TRBV4-1 to TRBJ2-5, with 8 bases fitting TRBD1. In germline, CDR1 is MGHRA, CDR2 YSYEKL. This CDR3 comprises 14 residues. Germline trimming cut 8 bases from V and 13 bases from J; bases unmatched to any gene: 18. For the CDR3, the DNA is TGCGCCAGCCGTCCGGGATTAGACAGGGGAGATTGGTACTTC. Protein: CASRPGLDRGDWYF.

In its sample, this clone was seen a few times. This sequence joins TRBV7-2 and TRBJ2-3; 10 nucleotides line up with TRBD2. CDR1 and CDR2 (germline): SGHTA, FQGNSA. Germline trimming cut 3 bases from V and 5 bases from J; bases unmatched to any gene: 2. The CDR3 runs 14 residues. Written as DNA, the CDR3 is TGTGCCAGCAGCTTCGGACTAGCGGTAGATACGCAGTATTTT. Its translation is CASSFGLAVDTQYF.

This clone appeared a few times. The chain couples TRBV27 to TRBJ2-3, with D tentatively TRBD1 (5 bases). V gave up 3 bases and J gave up 5 bases, with 15 bases separating them. CDR3 size: 15 residues. The germline gives CDR1 MNHEY, CDR2 SMNVEV (reference sequence). The CDR3 nucleotides read TGTGCCAGCAGTTTTCTGGCAGGGTCGATAGATACGCAGTATTTT. Translation gives CASSFLAGSIDTQYF.

The chain combines TRBV6-1 with TRBJ2-2; D ambiguous. The CDR3 is 16 residues long. The V end lost 4 bases, the J end lost 6 bases, and 18 bases lay between the germline ends. In germline, CDR1 is MNHNS, CDR2 SASEGT. The CDR3 reads CASSVGQTIAPGELFF. The CDR3 DNA sequence: TGTGCCAGCAGTGTTGGGCAAACCATCGCCCCCGGGGAGCTGTTTTTT.